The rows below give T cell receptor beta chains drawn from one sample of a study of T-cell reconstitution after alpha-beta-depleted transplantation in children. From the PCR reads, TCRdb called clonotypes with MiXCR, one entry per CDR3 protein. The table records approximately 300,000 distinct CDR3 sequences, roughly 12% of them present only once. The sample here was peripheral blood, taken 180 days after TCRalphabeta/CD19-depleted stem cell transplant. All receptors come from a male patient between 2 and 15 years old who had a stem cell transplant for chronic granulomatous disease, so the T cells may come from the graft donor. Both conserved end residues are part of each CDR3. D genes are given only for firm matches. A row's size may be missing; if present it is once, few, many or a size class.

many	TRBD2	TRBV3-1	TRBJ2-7	TGTGCCAGCGGACTAGCGGGGGGCCACTACGAGCAGTACTTC	CASGLAGGHYEQYF
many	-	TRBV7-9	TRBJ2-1	TGTGCCAGCAGCTCCCGTGGGACCCTTTACAATGAGCAGTTCTTC	CASSSRGTLYNEQFF
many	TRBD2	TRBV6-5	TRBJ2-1	TGTGCCAGCAGTTACCCGGCGGGAGGCCCCCCCAATGAGCAGTTCTTC	CASSYPAGGPPNEQFF
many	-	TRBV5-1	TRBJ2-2	TGCGCCAGCAGGTCCCAGGTGAACACCGGGGAGCTGTTTTTT	CASRSQVNTGELFF
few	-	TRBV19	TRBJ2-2	TGTGCCAGTAGTATACACCTATCGAACACCGGGGAGCTGTTTTTT	CASSIHLSNTGELFF
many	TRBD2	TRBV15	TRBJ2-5	TGTGCCACCAGCAGTAAACCTAGCGGGATATTGGAGACCCAGTACTTC	CATSSKPSGILETQYF
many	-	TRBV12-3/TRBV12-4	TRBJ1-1	TGTGCCAGCAACCGGGGTTCCAACACTGAAGCTTTCTTT	CASNRGSNTEAFF
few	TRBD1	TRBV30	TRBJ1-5	TGTGCCTGGAGTGTACGACAGGGCTCCACAGCCCAGCATTTT	CAWSVRQGSTAQHF
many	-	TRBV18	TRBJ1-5	TGTGCCAGCTCACCCGGAGGGGGGTGGGAGCCCCAGCATTTT	CASSPGGGWEPQHF
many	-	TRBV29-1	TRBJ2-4	TGCAGCGTGGCCCCGGAGGGGATACTAGCCAAAAACATTCAGTACTTC	CSVAPEGILAKNIQYF
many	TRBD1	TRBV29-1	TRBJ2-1	TGCAGCGTAGCAAGACTTCCGGGGCAGGGGGCCTACAATGAGCAGTTCTTC	CSVARLPGQGAYNEQFF
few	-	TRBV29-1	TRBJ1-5	TGCAGCGTTGACCAGACAGAACCCAATCAGCCCCAGCATTTT	CSVDQTEPNQPQHF
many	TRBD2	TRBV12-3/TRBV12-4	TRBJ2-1	TGTGCCAGCAGTTTAAGTAGTGGGACTAAGGAGCAGTTCTTC	CASSLSSGTKEQFF
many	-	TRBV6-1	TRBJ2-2	TGTGCCAGCAGTGCTCCGTCGAACACCGGGGAGCTGTTTTTT	CASSAPSNTGELFF
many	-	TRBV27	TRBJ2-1	TGTGCCAGCACACAATCGACACCAGCCTACAATGAGCAGTTCTTC	CASTQSTPAYNEQFF
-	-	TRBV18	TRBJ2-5	TGTGCCAGCTCACCCACATTAGCGGAAGAGACCCAGTACTTC	CASSPTLAEETQYF
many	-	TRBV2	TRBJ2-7	TGTGCCAGCAGTGAAAGGTTCGCAGGGGTCCACTACGAGCAGTACTTC	CASSERFAGVHYEQYF
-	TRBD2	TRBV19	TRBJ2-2	TGTGCCAGTAGCTATTCATTGCGGGAGTTGATCGGGGAGCTGTTTTTT	CASSYSLRELIGELFF
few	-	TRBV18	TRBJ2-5	TGTGCCAGCTCACCAACTAGCAGGGGGCAAGAGACCCAGTACTTC	CASSPTSRGQETQYF
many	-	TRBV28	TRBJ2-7	TGTGCCAGCAGTGCACCCCCTCGGGAGCAGTACTTC	CASSAPPREQYF
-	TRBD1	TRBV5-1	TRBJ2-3	TGCGCCAGCAGCTGGCCGGGACAGAACACAGATACGCAGTATTTT	CASSWPGQNTDTQYF
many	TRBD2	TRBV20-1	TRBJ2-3	TGCAGTGCTATTACTAGCGGGAGGGGTTGGGATACGCAGTATTTT	CSAITSGRGWDTQYF
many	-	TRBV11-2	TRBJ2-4	TGTGCCAGCAGCTTAATTTCTGCGGACGGTAAAAACATTCAGTACTTC	CASSLISADGKNIQYF
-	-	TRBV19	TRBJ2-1	TGTGCCAGTAGTATAGAAAGCAGGTTCCCAGCGGGTTCCTACAATGAGCAGTTCTTC	CASSIESRFPAGSYNEQFF
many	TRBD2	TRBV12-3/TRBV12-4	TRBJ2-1	TGTGCCAGCAGTTTCTTTCTCGCCGGGTCCCTCGGACTAGCGGGAAACCATGAGCAGTTCTTC	CASSFFLAGSLGLAGNHEQFF
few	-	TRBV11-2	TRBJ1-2	TGTGCCAGCAGCTTAGCTCCCGACAGGAACTATGGCTACACCTTC	CASSLAPDRNYGYTF
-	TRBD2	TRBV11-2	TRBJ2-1	TGTGCCAGCAGCTTAGGGGGCAAGCGGGGGGGGATTTACAATGAGCAGTTCTTC	CASSLGGKRGGIYNEQFF
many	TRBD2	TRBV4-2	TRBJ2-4	TGTGCCAGCAGCCAAGATGCCGGGACTAGCGGAGTAATACTAGCCAAAAACATTCAGTACTTC	CASSQDAGTSGVILAKNIQYF
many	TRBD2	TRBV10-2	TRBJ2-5	TGCGCCAGCAGTGAGGCTAGCGGGAAAGGAGAGACCCAGTACTTC	CASSEASGKGETQYF
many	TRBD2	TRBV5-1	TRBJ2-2	TGCGCCAGCAGCTTCTCTAGCGGGAAGAACACCGGGGAGCTGTTTTTT	CASSFSSGKNTGELFF
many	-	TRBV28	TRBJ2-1	TGTGCCAGCAGTTTACCCTTGACTTACTACAATGAGCAGTTCTTC	CASSLPLTYYNEQFF
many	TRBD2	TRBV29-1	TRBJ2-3	TGCAGCGTTGAACAGAGGGGGCTAGCGGGGAAAGATACGCAGTATTTT	CSVEQRGLAGKDTQYF
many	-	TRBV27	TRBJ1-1	TGTGCCAGCAGTTTCTTAATCCCAACTCGGTCAGCGAACACTGAAGCTTTCTTT	CASSFLIPTRSANTEAFF
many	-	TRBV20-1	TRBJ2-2	TGCAGTGCCCCTACGAACACCGGGGAGCTGTTTTTT	CSAPTNTGELFF
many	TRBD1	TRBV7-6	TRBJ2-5	TGTGCCAGCAGCTCCAGACAGGGAGAAGAGACCCAGTACTTC	CASSSRQGEETQYF
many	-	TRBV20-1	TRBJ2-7	TGCAGTGCTAGAAACAGTGGGACCGATTTTTACGAGCAGTACTTC	CSARNSGTDFYEQYF
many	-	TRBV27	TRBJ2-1	TGTGCCAGCAGTCTCACCGGGACCCCCGGTGAGCAGTTCTTC	CASSLTGTPGEQFF
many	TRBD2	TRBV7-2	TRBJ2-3	TGTGCCAGCAGCCCAACTAGCGCGGGGTTAGATACGCAGTATTTT	CASSPTSAGLDTQYF